This TCR beta chain was sequenced for a study of CD4 and CD8 cells across lung adenocarcinoma regions. The CDR3 contains 16 residues. Trimming at V came to 2 bases and at J to 7 bases, leaving 8 bases not matched to a gene. Germline CDR1 MNHEY, CDR2 SVGAGI. This clonotype was counted between two and nine times. One entry per CDR3 protein results from TCRdb running MiXCR on the PCR reads. Among 4,900 or so distinct CDR3 sequences listed, around 60% were seen once. The chain has TRBV6-5 and TRBJ2-1; 10 bases line up with TRBD1. This clonotype originated in a male donor with lung adenocarcinoma. The CD4 and CD8 labels of this study may be unreliable. Sample: CD4+ T cells from the center of a lung tumor. As DNA, the CDR3 is TGTGCCAGCAGTTACGGCCTGACAGGGGGCGGGAATGAGCAGTTCTTC. Protein: CASSYGLTGGGNEQFF.